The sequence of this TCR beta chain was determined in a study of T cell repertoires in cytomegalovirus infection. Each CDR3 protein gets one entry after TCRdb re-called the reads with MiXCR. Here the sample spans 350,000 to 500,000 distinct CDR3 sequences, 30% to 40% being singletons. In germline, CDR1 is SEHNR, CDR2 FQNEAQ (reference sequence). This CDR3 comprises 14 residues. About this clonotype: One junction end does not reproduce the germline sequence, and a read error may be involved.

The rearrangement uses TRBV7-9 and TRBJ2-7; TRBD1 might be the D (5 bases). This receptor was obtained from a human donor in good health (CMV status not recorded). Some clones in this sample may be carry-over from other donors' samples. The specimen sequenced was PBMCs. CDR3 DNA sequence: TGTGCCAGCAGCTTAGAGCAGGGTCCCTACGAGCACTACTTC. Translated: CASSLEQGPYEHYF.